Below are 15 T cell receptor beta chains sequenced from a single sample in a study of T cell responses to AZD1222 COVID-19 vaccine (dated by TCRdb to about 2021). The method behind the library was the immunoSEQ multiplex PCR assay. Entries here come from immuneACCESS through TCRdb and include only in-frame sequences with V and J called. Some clones fail to appear in such tables; in the studies checked, an unresolved V gene covers under half of the shortfall, and the cause of the remainder is unknown. In this sample the table shows roughly 130,000 clones, over 75% of which occur a single time. The top ten clonotypes cover roughly 3% of the sample. The time point label for this specimen denotes: baseline before first vaccination. The sequenced sample was peripheral blood, obtained on day 0 of AZD1222 vaccination. Every receptor here comes from an adult in good health.

The chain is built from TRBV6-5 and TRBJ2-1; a possible D gene is TRBD2 (7 bases). The germline V gene has CDR1 MNHEY and CDR2 SVGAGI. Trimming removed 4 bases at V and 4 bases at J, with 11 bases between. CDR3 length: 14 amino acids. The CDR3 is CASSSGRGYNEQFF. In DNA form, the CDR3 reads TGTGCCAGCAGTTCAGGGAGGGGGTACAATGAGCAGTTCTTC.

This chain links TRBV6-5 with TRBJ2-7; D is unclear. The CDR3 extends over 15 amino acids. Trimming stripped 0 bases from V and 2 bases from J, with 11 bases between. Germline lookup yields CDR1 MNHEY and CDR2 SVGAGI. The CDR3 DNA is TGTGCCAGCAGTTACTCGATTGCGGCCCCCTACGAGCAGTACTTC. Its translation: CASSYSIAAPYEQYF.

The V gene is TRBV7-2, the J gene TRBJ2-5; no reliable D call. The CDR3 totals 14 residues. The germline gives CDR1 SGHTA, CDR2 FQGNSA. Trimming shortened V by 2 bases and J by 5 bases, and 12 bases separated the two germline ends. The CDR3 DNA follows: TGTGCCAGCAGCTTAAGACCAGCCCGGGAGACCCAGTACTTC. This codes for CASSLRPARETQYF.

The table lists this clone with a count of one. The chain carries TRBV6-5 and TRBJ1-1; D is possibly TRBD1 (5 bases). Trimming pared 8 bases from V and 0 bases from J, leaving 16 bases between. Germline assignment: CDR1 MNHEY and CDR2 SVGAGI. The CDR3 is 15 residues long. In nucleotides, the CDR3 is TGTGCCAGCGGCTGGACACACTCTATGAACACTGAAGCTTTCTTT. Encoded protein: CASGWTHSMNTEAFF.

The rearrangement joins TRBV19 to TRBJ2-7, with a tentative D call TRBD2 (5 bases). This CDR3 comprises 14 residues. From germline, CDR1 is LNHDA and CDR2 SQIVND (reference sequence). V lost 0 bases and J lost 0, with 6 bases in between. The CDR3 loop is CASSIEGVSYEQYF. In DNA, the CDR3 is TGTGCCAGTAGTATAGAGGGAGTCTCCTACGAGCAGTACTTC.

This chain uses TRBV19 with TRBJ1-1; TRBD1 aligns across 12 bases. Looked up from germline, CDR1 is LNHDA and CDR2 is SQIVND (reference sequence). After removal of 5 bases from V and 1 base from J, the junction contained 11 bases not matched to a gene. CDR3 length: 18 residues. The CDR3 region is CASSSQPGQGAKNTEAFF. As DNA, the CDR3 is TGTGCCAGTAGTTCCCAGCCGGGACAGGGGGCCAAGAACACTGAAGCTTTCTTT.

The gene calls are TRBV6-1 and TRBJ1-6, with 7 bases aligning to TRBD1. CDR1 and CDR2 from the germline V gene are MNHNS and SASEGT. Unmatched junction bases numbered 7, after V lost 0 bases and J lost 8 bases. This CDR3 has 16 amino acids. The DNA of the CDR3 is TGTGCCAGCAGTGAAGCGACAGGGAAAGTTCATTCACCCCTCCACTTT. It specifies CASSEATGKVHSPLHF.

This chain links TRBV19 with TRBJ2-6; D gene ambiguous. Germline V gene sequence: CDR1 LNHDA, CDR2 SQIVND (reference sequence). This CDR3 has 15 amino acids. V was pared by 1 base and J by 3 bases, with 7 bases between. Here the CDR3 reads CASSIADLGANVLTF. CDR3 sequence (DNA): TGTGCCAGTAGTATAGCTGATCTTGGGGCCAACGTCCTGACTTTC.

The gene calls are TRBV4-1 and TRBJ1-2; no firm D call. The CDR3 has 15 residues. Per the germline V gene, CDR1 is MGHRA and CDR2 is YSYEKL. V was cut by 2 bases and J by 10 bases, with 20 bases left in between. CDR3 DNA sequence: TGCGCCAGCAGCCAACGAACGATTTTGGGGTCGGACTACACCTTC. As protein: CASSQRTILGSDYTF.

This chain joins TRBV5-1 and TRBJ1-4; possibly TRBD1 for D (6 bases). The CDR3 consists of 14 residues. The ends were cut back, 1 base at V and 3 bases at J, with 7 bases in the middle. Per germline, CDR1 SGHRS and CDR2 YFSETQ. DNA for the CDR3: TGCGCCAGCAGCTTGCGACAGGCTAATGAAAAACTGTTTTTT. Translating gives CASSLRQANEKLFF.

The rearrangement links TRBV7-8 to TRBJ1-1, with 7 bases matching TRBD1. CDR3 size: 14 residues. Trimming took 5 bases from V and 1 from J; bases not matched to a gene: 4. The germline CDR1 and CDR2 sequences are SGHVS and FQNEAQ. CDR3 bases: TGTGCCAGCAGCCTCCGGGACAGGAACACTGAAGCTTTCTTT. This sequence encodes CASSLRDRNTEAFF.

The table lists this clone with a count of one. This sequence joins TRBV2 and TRBJ2-3, with D possibly TRBD1 on 7 matching bases. Germline V gene lookup returns CDR1 SNHLY and CDR2 FYNNEI. V lost 4 bases, J lost 7 bases, and 15 bases lay in between. The CDR3 contains 14 residues. The CDR3 DNA follows: TGTGCCAGCAGTGTAATAGGGGGCGGGAATACGCAGTATTTT. This translates into CASSVIGGGNTQYF.

The V and J genes are TRBV27 and TRBJ2-2; unclear D gene. Germline CDR1 is MNHEY and CDR2 is SMNVEV (reference sequence). Trimming stripped 4 bases from V and 0 bases from J, with 0 bases between. This CDR3 has 12 amino acids. CDR3 sequence (DNA): TGTGCCAGCAGTTCGAACACCGGGGAGCTGTTTTTT. As protein: CASSSNTGELFF.

CDR3 coding DNA: TGTGCCATCAGCGATACGGGGCTCTATGGCTACACCTTC. Amino acid sequence: CAISDTGLYGYTF. This chain joins TRBV10-3 and TRBJ1-2; a possible D gene is TRBD1 (5 bases). V gave up 6 bases and J gave up 4 bases, with 12 bases separating them. CDR1 is ENHRY, CDR2 SYGVKD, per germline. This CDR3 comprises 13 residues.

V usage is TRBV5-1 and J usage is TRBJ2-3, with TRBD2 as a possible D gene (6 bases). The CDR3 consists of 15 residues. Trimming took off 4 bases at V and 2 bases at J, with 14 bases between the two ends. Germline V CDR1 and CDR2: SGHRS, YFSETQ. This CDR3 reads CASSAWGDVTDTQYF. The CDR3 nucleotides read TGCGCCAGCAGCGCCTGGGGGGATGTCACAGATACGCAGTATTTT.